A selection of T cell receptor beta chains follows, all from one sample in a study of radiotherapy plus CTLA-4 blockade in lung cancer. Data came from immunoSEQ multiplex PCR; TCRdb stores just in-frame clones and leaves some out. Of approximately 33,000 clones listed, approximately 82% are singletons. The source was peripheral blood, collected from a patient treated with radiotherapy plus ipilimumab. The receptors come from a human donor with non-small cell lung cancer who had stable disease on radiotherapy plus ipilimumab. Each CDR3 is given without its conserved first and last residue. Each record gives: CDR3 protein, V gene.

cdr3_aa: ASSLSSGGAGKGTDTQY
v_call: TRBV13

cdr3_aa: ASSEGAGSIGYT
v_call: TRBV6-1

cdr3_aa: ASSLEGQSSGNTIY
v_call: TRBV19

cdr3_aa: ASSREGPVGNSTDTQY
v_call: TRBV5-4

cdr3_aa: ASSSGGPNTEAF
v_call: TRBV5-1

cdr3_aa: ASTRRPNQPQH
v_call: TRBV6-5

cdr3_aa: ASREGQMNTEAF
v_call: TRBV5-1

cdr3_aa: ASSESRLGNEQF
v_call: TRBV10-2

cdr3_aa: ASSLLGGTEAF
v_call: TRBV7-8

cdr3_aa: ASSVEASNQPQH
v_call: TRBV9

cdr3_aa: ASWGSGRNYGYT
v_call: TRBV9

cdr3_aa: ASSLDRSNIQY
v_call: TRBV27

cdr3_aa: ASSPGQMPNEQF
v_call: TRBV18

cdr3_aa: ASRPQGTAGNTIY
v_call: TRBV6-5

cdr3_aa: ASSLGGLGGYT
v_call: TRBV7-3

cdr3_aa: ASAPPYQETQY
v_call: TRBV6-5